This TCR beta chain comes out of a study of metastatic and nonmetastatic thyroid tumors. With MiXCR, TCRdb called clones anew from the PCR reads. This repertoire shows around 45,000 clones, less than 5% found once; its top ten account for roughly a tenth. This clone showed up many times. Thyroid surgery was performed in patients who had received no treatment beforehand. Germline CDR1 LNHDA, CDR2 SQIVND (reference sequence). There are 15 residues in the CDR3. J gave up 2 bases and V 6 bases, and 6 bases lay outside the gene matches. Input material: blood. The rearrangement links TRBV19 to TRBJ2-2; 7 bases agree with TRBD1. The clonotype originates from a female donor with papillary thyroid cancer or a benign thyroid nodule (not recorded which). Some clones in this sample may be carry-over from other donors' samples. The CDR3 DNA follows: TGTGCCAGTAGAGGACAGGCTCTTAACACCGGGGAGCTGTTTTTT. It is translated as CASRGQALNTGELFF. Looking up the rest from reference TRBV19 and TRBJ2-2 gives the full variable domain: DGGITQSPKYLFRKEGQNVTLSCEQNLNHDAMYWYRQDPGQGLRLIYYSQIVNDFQKGDIAEGYSVSREKKESFPLTVTSAQKNPTAFYLCASRGQALNTGELFFGEGSRLTVL.